The T cell receptor (beta chain) described here comes from a study of blood T cell repertoires in COVID-19. As originally analysed: Reference gene primers were amplified, and this amplification served to estimate nucleated cell counts. TCRdb's copy holds only in-frame clones and misses some; the assay was immunoSEQ multiplex PCR. The D gene and trimming were derived from the DNA, and the V and J assignments and clone size from that table. The data contain about 400,000 clones, 88% of them singletons. V gave up 1 base and J gave up 1 base, with 5 bases separating them. CDR3 length: 13 amino acids. The sequenced sample consisted of PBMCs or T cells enriched from blood (not recorded which). The clonotype comes from a woman between 35 and 50 years old with acute COVID-19. The chain links TRBV12-3 or TRBV12-4 to TRBJ2-7; D gene ambiguous. The CDR3 spells CASSLGRSYEQYF. The DNA for the CDR3 is TGTGCCAGCAGTTTAGGGCGGTCCTACGAGCAGTACTTC.